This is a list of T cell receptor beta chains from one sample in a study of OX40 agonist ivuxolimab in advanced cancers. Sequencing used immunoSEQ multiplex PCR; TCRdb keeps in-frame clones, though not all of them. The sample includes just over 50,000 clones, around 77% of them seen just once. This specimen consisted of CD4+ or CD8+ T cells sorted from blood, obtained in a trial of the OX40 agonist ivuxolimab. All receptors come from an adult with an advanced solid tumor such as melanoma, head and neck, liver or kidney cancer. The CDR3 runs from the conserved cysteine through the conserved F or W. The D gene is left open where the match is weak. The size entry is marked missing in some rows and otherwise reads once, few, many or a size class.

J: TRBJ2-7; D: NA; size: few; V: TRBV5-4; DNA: TGTGCCAGCAGCTTGAAGGGGGAAAGCTCCTACGAGCAGTACTTC; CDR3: CASSLKGESSYEQYF
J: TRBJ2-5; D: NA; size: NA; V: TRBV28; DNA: TGTGCCAGCAGTCGGGACTTCAGAGAACAAGAGACCCAGTACTTC; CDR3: CASSRDFREQETQYF
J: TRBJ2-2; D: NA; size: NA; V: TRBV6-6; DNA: TGTGCCAGCAGTTACGCACAGGGTACCGGGGAGCTGTTTTTT; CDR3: CASSYAQGTGELFF
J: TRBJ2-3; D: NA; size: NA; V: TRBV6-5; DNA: TGTGCCAGCAGTTACTCCGCGGTCCCAACAGATACGCAGTATTTT; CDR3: CASSYSAVPTDTQYF
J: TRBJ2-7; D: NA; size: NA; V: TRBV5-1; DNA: TGCGCCAGCAGCCTCGATTACGAGCAGTACTTC; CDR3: CASSLDYEQYF
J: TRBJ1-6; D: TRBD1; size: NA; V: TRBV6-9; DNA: TGTGCCAGCAGTTCCGGGACAGATAATTCACCCCTCCACTTT; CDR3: CASSSGTDNSPLHF
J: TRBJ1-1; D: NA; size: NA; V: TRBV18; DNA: TGTGCCAGCTCACTGACTAGGGCTGAAGCTTTCTTT; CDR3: CASSLTRAEAFF
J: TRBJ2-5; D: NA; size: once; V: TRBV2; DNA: TGTGCCAGTGCTAGCGTTTTAGAGACCCAGTACTTC; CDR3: CASASVLETQYF
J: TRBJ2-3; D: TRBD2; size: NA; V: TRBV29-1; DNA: TGCAGCGGGGGACTAGCGGAAGACACAGATACGCAGTATTTT; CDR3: CSGGLAEDTDTQYF
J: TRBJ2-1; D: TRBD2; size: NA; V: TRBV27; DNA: TGTGCCAGCAGTTTTGGGACTAGCGGGAGATACAATGAGCAGTTCTTC; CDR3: CASSFGTSGRYNEQFF
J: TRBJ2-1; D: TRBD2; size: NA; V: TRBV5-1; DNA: TGCGCCAGCAGCTGGACTAGCGGGAGCAATGAGCAGTTCTTC; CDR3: CASSWTSGSNEQFF
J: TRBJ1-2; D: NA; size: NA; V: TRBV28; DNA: TGTGCCAGCAGTTTACCAAATCCAGGGTATGGCTACACCTTC; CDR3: CASSLPNPGYGYTF
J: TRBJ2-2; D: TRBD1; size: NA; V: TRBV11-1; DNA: TGTGCCAGCAGACTCGGGACAGCGAACACCGGGGAGCTGTTTTTT; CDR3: CASRLGTANTGELFF
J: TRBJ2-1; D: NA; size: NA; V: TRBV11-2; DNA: TGTGCCAGCAGCCTACTTGGGCAGGTGGGATTGGGCAATGAGCAGTTCTTC; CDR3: CASSLLGQVGLGNEQFF
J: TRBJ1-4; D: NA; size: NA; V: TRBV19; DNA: TGTGCCAGTAGTCCTTGGACGGGTGAAAAACTGTTTTTT; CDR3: CASSPWTGEKLFF
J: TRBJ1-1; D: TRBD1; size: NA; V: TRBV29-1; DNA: TGCAGCGGGGGACAGGGGGGAACTGAAGCTTTCTTT; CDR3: CSGGQGGTEAFF
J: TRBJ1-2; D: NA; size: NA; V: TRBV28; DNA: TGTGCCAGCAGCCCTGGGGCAGGGGCGTTGAATGGCTACACCTTC; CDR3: CASSPGAGALNGYTF
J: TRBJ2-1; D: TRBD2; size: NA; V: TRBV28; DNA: TGTGCCAGCAGCCCCCCTAGCGGGAGGGCTGAGCAGTTCTTC; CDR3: CASSPPSGRAEQFF
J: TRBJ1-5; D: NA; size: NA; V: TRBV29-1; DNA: TGCAGCGTTGGGCAGGGGACCCCCTCTGGGCCCCAGCATTTT; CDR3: CSVGQGTPSGPQHF
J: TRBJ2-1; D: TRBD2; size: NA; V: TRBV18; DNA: TGTGCCAGCTCACCAATTCGCGGGGGGGGTGAGCAGTTCTTC; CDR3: CASSPIRGGGEQFF
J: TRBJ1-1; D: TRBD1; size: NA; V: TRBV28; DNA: TGTGCCAGCAGTCCGTACAGGGGTACTGAAGCTTTCTTT; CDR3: CASSPYRGTEAFF
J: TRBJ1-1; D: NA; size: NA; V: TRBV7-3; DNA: TGTGCCAGCTCCCAAGGGCTGGGGGGGACCACTGAAGCTTTCTTT; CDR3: CASSQGLGGTTEAFF
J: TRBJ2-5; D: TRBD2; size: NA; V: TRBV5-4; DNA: TGTGCCAGCAGCGGGGGGACTAGCGGGAGAATATTAGGGGACCAAGAGACCCAGTACTTC; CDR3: CASSGGTSGRILGDQETQYF
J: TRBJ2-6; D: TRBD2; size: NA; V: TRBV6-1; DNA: TGTGCCAGCAGTAGCGGGAACTCTGGGGCCAACGTCCTGACTTTC; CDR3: CASSSGNSGANVLTF
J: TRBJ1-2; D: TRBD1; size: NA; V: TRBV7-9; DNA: TGTGCCAGCAGCCGCACAGGGGCGCGATCGTACGGCTACACCTTC; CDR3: CASSRTGARSYGYTF
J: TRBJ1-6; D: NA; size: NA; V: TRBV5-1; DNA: TGCGCCAGCAGCTTGTACGGGGACGGAAATTCACCCCTCCACTTT; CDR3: CASSLYGDGNSPLHF
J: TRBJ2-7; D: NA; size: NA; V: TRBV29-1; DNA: TGCAGCGTTAAAGGGGACACCTACGAGCAGTACTTC; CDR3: CSVKGDTYEQYF
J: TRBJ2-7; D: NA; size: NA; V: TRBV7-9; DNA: TGTGCCAGCAGCTTATACTATTACGAGCAGTACTTC; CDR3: CASSLYYYEQYF
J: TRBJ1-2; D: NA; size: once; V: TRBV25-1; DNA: TGTGCCAGCAGAGGTTATTCCTATGGCTGCACCTTC; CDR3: CASRGYSYGCTF
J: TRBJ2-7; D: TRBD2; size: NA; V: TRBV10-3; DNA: TGTGCCATCCGTCCGGGAGGGAGCTCCTACGAGCAGTACTTC; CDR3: CAIRPGGSSYEQYF
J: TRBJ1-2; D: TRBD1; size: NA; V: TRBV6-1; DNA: TGTGCCAGCGCACCGGGACAGGGGGCGCGGGGCTACACCTTC; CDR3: CASAPGQGARGYTF
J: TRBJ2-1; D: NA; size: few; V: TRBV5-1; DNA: TGCGCCAGCAGCTTGAGGTCAGAGTTCAATGAGCAGTTCTTC; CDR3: CASSLRSEFNEQFF
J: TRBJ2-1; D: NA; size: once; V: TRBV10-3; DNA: TGTGCCACCCGAGGGCGTCAGTTACGGGGATCCTACAATGAGCAGTTCTTC; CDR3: CATRGRQLRGSYNEQFF
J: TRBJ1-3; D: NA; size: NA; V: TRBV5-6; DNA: TGTGCCAGCAGCACCTTAGGGACACCGGGAGGAAACACCATATATTTT; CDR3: CASSTLGTPGGNTIYF
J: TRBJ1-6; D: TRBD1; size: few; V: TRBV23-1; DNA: TGCGCCACCCAGCGGGGACAGGCTTATAATTCACCCCTCCACTTT; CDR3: CATQRGQAYNSPLHF